The present TCR beta chain was sequenced within a study of memory CD4+ T cells and cytomegalovirus serostatus (dated by TCRdb to about 2019). As for the study more broadly: A total of some 35 healthy Belgian adults, of whom 9 were CMV seropositive and approximately 24 were CMV seronegative, were included in the cohort. To replicate a published TCR-based CMV serostatus classifier, the researchers sequenced the CD4+ memory TCRbeta repertoires of a Belgian cohort whose cytomegalovirus serostatus was known.

Single viable CD3+CD4+CD8-CD45RO+ cells were sorted as memory CD4+ T cells on a FACSAria II. CMV serostatus was determined using a Roche Elecsys assay that detects serum IgG against CMV pp150, pp28, p38 and p52. Once the samples were thawed, total CD4+ T cells were enriched through positive selection using CD4 magnetic microbeads. The samples came from a different study that was designed specifically to examine the CD4+ T cell memory repertoire. Peripheral blood mononuclear cells were isolated and cryopreserved following standard operating procedures; serum was stored at -80 °C. CD3-PerCP (BW264/56), CD4-APC (RPA-T4), CD45RO-PE (UCHT1) and CD8-Pacific Orange (3B5) antibodies were used for staining, and non-viable cells were excluded with Sytox blue. Overall results and qualifications from the work: For predicting CMV serostatus, the median bootstrapped AUC was approximately 0.95 using the original framework and around 0.91 using a US-trained random forest. A median bootstrapped AUC of roughly 0.94 with a 95% CI of 0.76-1.00 was achieved on the Belgian cohort by the original-framework classifier. Results were interpreted as suggesting that the CMV-associated TCR signature is largely present in the CD4+ memory repertoire. Among the approximately 160 previously reported CMV-associated TCRbeta sequences, 67 showed up in the CD4+ memory repertoires, with each one found in between one and five individuals. Only CD4+CD45RO+ memory cells were sequenced, in contrast to the original study, in which naive and memory CD4+ and CD8+ populations were covered.

Spanning cysteine to phenylalanine, the CDR3 consists of 13 amino acids. Only CDR3 DNA remains: 39 bases, in frame from the first base. The V end loses 4 bases and the J end loses 2 bases, and a stretch of 8 bases separates them. The CDR1 and CDR2 encoded by the germline V gene (reference sequence) are MNHEY and SMNVEV. Genomic DNA was extracted from sorted cells with the Quick-DNA Microprep Kit. Amplification of TCRbeta DNA was done with the immunoSEQ hsTCRbeta kit, following the protocol from the manufacturer. TCRbeta libraries were sequenced on an Illumina MiSeq instrument. Turning to the authors' computational methods: Following removal of out-of-frame sequences, a few million distinct TCRbeta sequences were retained, with an average of approximately 69,000 per individual. Each individual was scored by the count of over 150 previously reported CMV-associated TCRbeta sequences and the total productive distinct TCRbeta count. A beta-binomial model was reimplemented in Python, and scikit-learn random forests with default parameters were trained on US cohort data. Classifier performance on the Belgian cohort was summarized as median AUC with percentile confidence intervals over 10,000 bootstrap iterations. The immuneACCESS repertoire file appears here via TCRdb, limited to in-frame rearrangements. These files lack a portion of the clones; in checked studies, under half of the deficit traces to unresolved V genes, and the cause of the others is not known. The DNA was the basis for D and trimming; V, J and clone size are from that table. Present in this sample are 30,000 to 50,000 clones, around 84% of which were seen just once. Together, the top ten hold approximately 0.8% of the sample.

Regarding this clone: Its antigen is still unknown. No much larger clone is present one base from it, and per-base qualities are unavailable.

Material for sequencing was memory CD4+ T cells from blood. This chain joins TRBV27 to TRBJ1-1, with no confident D gene call. This TCR came from an adult in good health and CMV-seronegative. This receptor carries the CDR3 CASSYHFNTEAFF. The nucleotides are TGTGCCAGCAGTTACCACTTCAACACTGAAGCTTTCTTT.